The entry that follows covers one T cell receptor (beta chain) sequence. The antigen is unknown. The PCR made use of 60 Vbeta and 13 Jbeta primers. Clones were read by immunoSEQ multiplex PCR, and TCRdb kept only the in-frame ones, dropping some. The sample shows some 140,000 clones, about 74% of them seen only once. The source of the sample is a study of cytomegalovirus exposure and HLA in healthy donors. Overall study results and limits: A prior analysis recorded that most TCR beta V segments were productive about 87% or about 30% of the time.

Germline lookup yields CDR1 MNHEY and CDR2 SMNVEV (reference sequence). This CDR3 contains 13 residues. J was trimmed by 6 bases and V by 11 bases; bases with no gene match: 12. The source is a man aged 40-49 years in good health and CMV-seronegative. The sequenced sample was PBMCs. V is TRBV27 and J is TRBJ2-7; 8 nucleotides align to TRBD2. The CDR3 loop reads CAAPPGGRGEQYF. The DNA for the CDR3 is TGTGCCGCCCCCCCGGGAGGGAGGGGCGAGCAGTACTTC.